The entry that follows covers one TCR beta chain sequence. Authors' processing steps: Nucleated cell counts were estimated from reference gene primer amplification. Method: immunoSEQ multiplex PCR; TCRdb's copy keeps in-frame clones and lacks some. The DNA was the basis for D and trimming; V, J and clone size are from that table. The sample holds some 190,000 clones, 80% seen once. This entry comes from a study of blood T cell repertoires in COVID-19. Overall study: Spain, Italy and the United States supplied samples that represented acute and convalescent COVID-19.

This CDR3 comprises 15 residues. After removal of 0 bases from V and 4 bases from J, the junction contained 1 base not matched to a gene. Germline loops: CDR1 SGHRS, CDR2 YFSETQ. The V and J genes are TRBV5-1 and TRBJ2-7, with 13 nucleotides matching TRBD2. The clonotype was recovered from a man younger than 45 with acute COVID-19. The sequencing input was PBMCs or T cells enriched from blood (not recorded which). The CDR3 protein is CASSLGLAGGYEQYF. The CDR3 DNA follows: TGCGCCAGCAGCTTGGGACTAGCGGGGGGATACGAGCAGTACTTC.